Presented here are 30 T cell receptor beta chains from one specimen sequenced in a study of T cells in Graves' hyperthyroidism and ophthalmopathy. Regions amplified from RNA transcripts were the TCR beta CDR3 regions. TCR CDR3 regions were first amplified by RT-PCR with HTBI primers. TCRdb recomputed calls from the multiplex PCR reads with MiXCR, one row per CDR3 protein. The sample lists more than 500,000 distinct CDR3 sequences, around 46% occurring once. Sequenced input: peripheral blood or thyroid tissue (not recorded which). The receptors originated from an adult woman with Graves' disease, either hyperthyroidism or ophthalmopathy (not recorded which).

This rearrangement joins TRBV20-1 to TRBJ1-2; D remains unclear. The germline V and J ends were trimmed by 5 bases and 4 bases, with 14 bases remaining between them. Germline V lookup: CDR1 DFQATT, CDR2 SNEGSKA (reference sequence). CDR3 size: 13 residues. CDR3 amino acids: CSAPPPTIYGYTF. CDR3 nucleotides: TGCAGTGCTCCACCCCCTACTATCTATGGCTACACCTTC.

V usage is TRBV28 and J usage is TRBJ2-7; 9 bases match TRBD2. Germline V gives CDR1 MDHEN, CDR2 SYDVKM. Trimming cost V 7 bases and J 3 bases; bases outside gene matches: 4. The CDR3 consists of 13 residues. The CDR3 bases are TGTGCCAGCACTCCAGCGGGAGGCTACGAGCAGTACTTC. Its translation is CASTPAGGYEQYF. Supplemented by reference TRBV28 and TRBJ2-7, the full variable domain reads DVKVTQSSRYLVKRTGEKVFLECVQDMDHENMFWYRQDPGLGLRLIYFSYDVKMKEKGDIPEGYSVSREKKERFSLILESASTNQTSMYLCASTPAGGYEQYFGPGTRLTVT.

This clonotype occurred many times. The chain combines TRBV10-3 with TRBJ2-7; 8 bases are shared with TRBD2. CDR1 and CDR2 from the germline V gene are ENHRY and SYGVKD. The J segment lost 2 bases and the V segment lost 11 bases, leaving 14 bases of the junction unmatched. This CDR3 has 15 amino acids. Here the CDR3 reads CAASRAGGKPYEQYF. DNA of the CDR3: TGTGCCGCCAGTAGGGCGGGAGGAAAACCCTACGAGCAGTACTTC.

The table lists this clonotype with a few counts. The rearrangement links TRBV15 to TRBJ1-2; no clear D gene. Per the germline V gene, CDR1 is LNHNV and CDR2 is YYDKDF (reference sequence). Trimming pared 0 bases from V and 5 bases from J, leaving 16 bases between. CDR3 length: 16 amino acids. This CDR3 is CATSRDQHQSRYGYTF. CDR3 DNA: TGTGCCACCAGCAGAGATCAACATCAATCAAGATATGGCTACACCTTC.

About this clonotype itself: A read error may explain this, as a much larger clone is one base away. The chain links TRBV7-2 to TRBJ2-7, with D unresolved. This CDR3 is built from 15 residues. Per the germline V gene, CDR1 is SGHTA and CDR2 is FQGNSA. As DNA, the CDR3 is TGTGCCGGCAGCTTAGGGCCAGACAACCCTTACGAGCAGTACTTC. Its translation is CAGSLGPDNPYEQYF. The variable domain in full, completed from reference TRBV7-2 and TRBJ2-7, reads GAGVSQSPSNKVTEKGKDVELRCDPISGHTALYWYRQSLGQGLEFLIYFQGNSAPDKSGLPSDRFSAERTGGSVSTLTIQRTQQEDSAVYLCAGSLGPDNPYEQYFGPGTRLTVT.

This clonotype was seen ten or more times. The rearrangement joins TRBV20-1 to TRBJ2-5, with 9 nucleotides matching TRBD2. Trimming cost V 6 bases and J 4 bases; bases outside gene matches: 12. The CDR3 is 15 residues long. Germline assignment: CDR1 DFQATT and CDR2 SNEGSKA (reference sequence). The CDR3 spells CSAYPGGRAGETQYF. As DNA, the CDR3 is TGCAGTGCCTACCCCGGCGGGAGGGCCGGAGAGACCCAGTACTTC.

The gene calls are TRBV2 and TRBJ1-4; D is unresolved. The length of the CDR3 is 13 residues. Germline CDR1 reads SNHLY; CDR2 reads FYNNEI. V lost 6 bases and J lost 4, with 9 bases in between. This CDR3 reads CASRDLSNEKLFF. CDR3 nucleotide sequence: TGTGCCAGCAGGGACTTGAGTAATGAAAAACTGTTTTTT.

The chain is built from TRBV29-1 and TRBJ2-7, with a tentative D call TRBD1 (5 bases). With 8 bases removed from V and 0 bases from J, the gap between germline ends came to 17 bases. Germline lookup yields CDR1 SQVTM and CDR2 ANQGSEA. CDR3 size: 14 residues. The CDR3 sequence: CSLESLGASYEQYF. CDR3 bases: TGCAGCTTAGAGTCCCTTGGGGCCTCCTACGAGCAGTACTTC.

This clonotype was observed at least ten times. The rearrangement uses TRBV2 and TRBJ1-1; 7 nucleotides agree with TRBD1. J gave up 5 bases and V 2 bases, and 5 bases lay outside the gene matches. The CDR3 sequence is 14 residues long. Germline V gene sequence: CDR1 SNHLY, CDR2 FYNNEI. For the CDR3, the DNA is TGTGCCAGCAGTGAACAGGGGGGGGGTACTGAAGCTTTCTTT. It codes for CASSEQGGGTEAFF.

The rearrangement links TRBV19 to TRBJ2-6, with D uncertain. Germline CDR1 is LNHDA and CDR2 is SQIVND (reference sequence). The CDR3 is made up of 17 amino acids. Trimming shortened V by 4 bases and J by 0 bases, and 13 bases separated the two germline ends. The CDR3 DNA reads as TGTGCCAGTAGTAGGGATCGGACGGTCTCTGGGGCCAACGTCCTGACTTTC. Translated: CASSRDRTVSGANVLTF.

In this sample, this clonotype turned up many times. This chain joins TRBV20-1 and TRBJ2-2; 7 bases are shared with TRBD2. Germline V gives CDR1 DFQATT, CDR2 SNEGSKA (reference sequence). With 5 bases clipped from V and 7 bases from J, the junction kept 10 bases outside the gene matches. The CDR3 is made up of 14 amino acids. CDR3 region: CSAPGLDWGGELFF. As DNA, the CDR3 is TGCAGTGCTCCCGGACTAGATTGGGGCGGGGAGCTGTTTTTT.

Remarks on this clonotype: A much larger clonotype is one base distant, so this may be a read error. This chain connects TRBV9 to TRBJ2-2, with D possibly being TRBD2 (6 bases). CDR3 length: 17 residues. Trimming took off 4 bases at V and 6 bases at J, with 22 bases between the two ends. Germline V gene data show CDR1 as SGDLS and CDR2 as YYNGEE. Here the CDR3 reads CASSPGGRQGFPGELFF. CDR3 sequence (DNA): TGTGCCAGCAGCCCCGGAGGGAGACAAGGTTTCCCCGGGGAGCTGTTTTTT.

The chain joins TRBV20-1 to TRBJ2-5, with D maybe TRBD1 (6 bases). The germline V gene encodes CDR1 DFQATT and CDR2 SNEGSKA (reference sequence). Trimming stripped 0 bases from V and 5 bases from J, with 19 bases between. The CDR3 loop spans 16 amino acids. This CDR3 reads CSARDRIKGDTETQYF. The CDR3 DNA is TGCAGTGCTAGAGATCGGATAAAAGGGGACACGGAGACCCAGTACTTC.

This clonotype was seen just once. The chain couples TRBV7-2 to TRBJ1-5, with 8 bases lining up with TRBD1. The V and J ends lost 1 base and 4 bases, in that order; junction bases with no gene match: 6. The CDR3 runs 16 residues. Germline lookup yields CDR1 SGHTA and CDR2 FQGNSA. CDR3 in DNA: TGTGCCAGCAGCTTAGGGAGCAGGGGGCGGAATCAGCCCCAGCATTTT. This encodes CASSLGSRGRNQPQHF.

The gene calls are TRBV20-1 and TRBJ1-5, with 9 bases identical to TRBD1. Trimming cost V 0 bases and J 5 bases; bases outside gene matches: 5. The length of the CDR3 is 15 residues. Germline V gives CDR1 DFQATT, CDR2 SNEGSKA (reference sequence). CDR3: CSARDPRTGDQPQHF. The CDR3 coding sequence is TGCAGTGCTAGAGACCCTCGGACAGGGGATCAGCCCCAGCATTTT.

This clonotype occurred a few times. The chain recombines TRBV24-1 with TRBJ2-7; perhaps TRBD1 as D (6 bases). Germline V CDR1 and CDR2: KGHDR, SFDVKD. The CDR3 runs to 12 residues. Trimming stripped 0 bases from V and 10 bases from J, with 9 bases between. The CDR3 spells CATSDLRGGQYF. For the CDR3, the DNA is TGTGCCACCAGTGATTTGCGAGGGGGTCAGTACTTC.

In this sample, this clonotype turned up once. The chain recombines TRBV20-1 with TRBJ2-7, with D perhaps TRBD1 (6 bases). Germline loops: CDR1 DFQATT, CDR2 SNEGSKA (reference sequence). The CDR3 contains 13 residues. V was clipped by 1 base and J by 2 bases, with 9 bases between them. The CDR3 is CSARGGHPYEQYF. CDR3 DNA sequence: TGCAGTGCTAGAGGGGGACATCCCTACGAGCAGTACTTC.

This clonotype has at least ten counts. This chain connects TRBV6-5 to TRBJ1-1; no reliable D call. This CDR3 region has 16 residues. Germline values: CDR1 MNHEY, CDR2 SVGAGI. The V gene lost 2 bases and the J gene lost 1 base, with 14 bases spanning the gap. Here the CDR3 DNA reads TGTGCCAGCAGTTACATGCCCGATGGCCAGAACACTGAAGCTTTCTTT. Translating it yields CASSYMPDGQNTEAFF.

The sample holds many counts of this clonotype. The V call is TRBV20-1, the J call TRBJ2-7, with D tentatively TRBD1 (5 bases). The germline CDR1 and CDR2 sequences are DFQATT and SNEGSKA (reference sequence). V gave up 3 bases and J gave up 5 bases, with 14 bases separating them. This CDR3 has 13 amino acids. As DNA, the CDR3 is TGCAGTGCTAGGGCCAGGGTGGACCACGAGCAGTACTTC. This translates into CSARARVDHEQYF.

This chain connects TRBV7-2 to TRBJ2-3; no clear D. This CDR3 contains 15 residues. V was pared by 5 bases and J by 3 bases, with 15 bases between. CDR1 is SGHTA and CDR2 is FQGNSA in the germline V gene. The CDR3 nucleotides are TGTGCCAGCAGCCCCCTTGGTGTATCAACAGATACGCAGTATTTT. Residues: CASSPLGVSTDTQYF.

The rearrangement links TRBV25-1 to TRBJ2-7; TRBD2 is a possible D gene (6 bases). Germline CDR1 reads MGHDK; CDR2 reads SYGVNS. Between the trimmed V and J ends, which lost 8 bases and 6 bases, there was a span of 14 bases. CDR3 length: 12 amino acids. CDR3 coding DNA: TGTGCCAGCTATGGCGGGGAGAGCGAGCAGTACTTC. Its translation is CASYGGESEQYF.

V is TRBV7-9 and J is TRBJ1-5, with 8 positions matching TRBD1. The CDR3 runs 17 residues. From germline, CDR1 is SEHNR and CDR2 FQNEAQ (reference sequence). Losses at the gene ends were 3 bases for V and 0 bases for J; bases not matched to a gene: 7. In DNA form, the CDR3 reads TGTGCCAGCAGCTTCGAGACAGGGGCGTATAGCAATCAGCCCCAGCATTTT. The encoded protein is CASSFETGAYSNQPQHF.

This clonotype was counted at least ten times. The CDR3 DNA reads as TGTGCCAGTAGTAGCCCCCCGGGGAATCGCAATCAGCCCCAGCATTTT. Its translation: CASSSPPGNRNQPQHF. The chain has TRBV19 and TRBJ1-5; D is unclear. V dropped 4 bases and J dropped 2 bases, with 15 bases sitting between them. CDR3 length: 16 residues. The germline CDR1 and CDR2 sequences are LNHDA and SQIVND (reference sequence). Together with reference TRBV19 and TRBJ1-5, the CDR3 gives the full variable domain: DGGITQSPKYLFRKEGQNVTLSCEQNLNHDAMYWYRQDPGQGLRLIYYSQIVNDFQKGDIAEGYSVSREKKESFPLTVTSAQKNPTAFYLCASSSPPGNRNQPQHFGDGTRLSIL.

CDR3 nucleotide sequence: TGCGCCAACCGGGACAGGAGTAGGGGGCATGAAAAACTGTTTTTT. It translates to CANRDRSRGHEKLFF. V is TRBV10-1 and J is TRBJ1-4; 8 nucleotides align to TRBD1. The CDR3 consists of 15 residues. Germline lookup yields CDR1 WNHNN and CDR2 SYGVQD (reference sequence). The junction had 13 bases not matched to a gene; V was cut back by 10 bases and J by 6 bases.

This clonotype was seen at least ten times. The chain recombines TRBV5-1 with TRBJ1-2; D is possibly TRBD1 (6 bases). Trimming removed 3 bases from V and 6 bases from J, with 12 bases in between. The CDR3 has 13 residues. Germline loops: CDR1 SGHRS, CDR2 YFSETQ. The CDR3 region is CASSSQGRNGYTF. CDR3 DNA: TGCGCCAGCAGCTCACAGGGTCGGAATGGCTACACCTTC.

This rearrangement joins TRBV19 to TRBJ2-6; no firm D call. The V gene's germline CDR1 is LNHDA and CDR2 SQIVND (reference sequence). The CDR3 length is 15 residues. V was shortened by 7 bases and J by 0 bases, with 10 bases between the two germline ends. The CDR3 DNA is TGTGCCAGTATGGACGGCCGCTCTGGGGCCAACGTCCTGACTTTC. Translation gives CASMDGRSGANVLTF.

The rearrangement links TRBV20-1 to TRBJ1-2; D gene ambiguous. Germline-derived CDR1 and CDR2 are DFQATT and SNEGSKA (reference sequence). Trimming cost V 3 bases and J 5 bases, with 7 bases left between them. The CDR3 totals 11 residues. The CDR3 region is CSARRSYGYTF. In DNA form, the CDR3 reads TGCAGTGCTAGGCGAAGTTATGGCTACACCTTC.

The sample holds many counts of this clonotype. This rearrangement joins TRBV9 to TRBJ2-5; 12 bases match TRBD2. Germline V gene lookup returns CDR1 SGDLS and CDR2 YYNGEE. This CDR3 region has 16 residues. The ends lost 0 bases at V and 4 bases at J; junction bases unmatched: 4. CDR3 loop: CASSVVGLAGTETQYF. For the CDR3, the DNA is TGTGCCAGCAGCGTAGTAGGACTAGCGGGAACAGAGACCCAGTACTTC.

This chain uses TRBV2 with TRBJ1-5; D remains ambiguous. Germline V gives CDR1 SNHLY, CDR2 FYNNEI. The germline V and J ends were trimmed by 8 bases and 4 bases, with 12 bases remaining between them. The CDR3 length is 13 residues. The CDR3 sequence: CASPGGSNQPQHF. CDR3 coding DNA: TGTGCCAGCCCGGGCGGTTCTAATCAGCCCCAGCATTTT. The variable domain in full, with the rest retrieved from reference TRBV2 and TRBJ1-5, is EPEVTQTPSHQVTQMGQEVILRCVPISNHLYFYWYRQILGQKVEFLVSFYNNEISEKSEIFDDQFSVERPDGSNFTLKIRSTKLEDSAMYFCASPGGSNQPQHFGDGTRLSIL.

This clonotype was detected a few times. The gene calls are TRBV7-9 and TRBJ2-7, with D possibly matching TRBD1 (6 bases). V lost 5 bases, J lost 5 bases, and 16 bases lay in between. The CDR3 has 14 amino acids. Per the germline V gene, CDR1 is SEHNR and CDR2 is FQNEAQ (reference sequence). CDR3 nucleotide sequence: TGTGCCAGCAGCCTACAAAGCCCAGGGGACGAGCAGTACTTC. Translated: CASSLQSPGDEQYF.